This entry features one T cell receptor beta chain sequence. The assay was immunoSEQ multiplex PCR, and TCRdb's table has in-frame clones only and misses some. The sample carries 120,000 or so clones, approximately 93% recorded once. These data belong to a study of control samples from healthy donors and cancer patients. Trimming cost V 0 bases and J 3 bases; bases outside gene matches: 9. The CDR3 runs 17 residues. CDR1 and CDR2 from the germline V gene are SGHRS and YFSETQ. This receptor was identified in a woman under 30 in good health. The sequencing sample was made of blood. The rearrangement joins TRBV5-1 to TRBJ2-3; 8 bases line up with TRBD1. The CDR3 DNA is TGCGCCAGCAGCTTGGCCAAGGTGCAGGGGGCTACAGATACGCAGTATTTT. Amino acids: CASSLAKVQGATDTQYF. Combining the CDR3 with reference TRBV5-1 and TRBJ2-3 gives the whole variable domain KAGVTQTPRYLIKTRGQQVTLSCSPISGHRSVSWYQQTPGQGLQFLFEYFSETQRNKGNFPGRFSGRQFSNSRSEMNVSTLELGDSALYLCASSLAKVQGATDTQYFGPGTRLTVL.